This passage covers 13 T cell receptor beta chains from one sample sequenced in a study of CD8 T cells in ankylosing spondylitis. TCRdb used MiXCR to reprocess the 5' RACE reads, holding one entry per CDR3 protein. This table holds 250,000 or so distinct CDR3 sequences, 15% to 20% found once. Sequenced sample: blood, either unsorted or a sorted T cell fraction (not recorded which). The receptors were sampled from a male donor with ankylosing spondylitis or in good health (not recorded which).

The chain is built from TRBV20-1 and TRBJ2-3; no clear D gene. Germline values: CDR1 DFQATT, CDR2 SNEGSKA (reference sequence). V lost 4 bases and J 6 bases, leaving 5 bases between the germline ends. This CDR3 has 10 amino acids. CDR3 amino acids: CSAKRDTQYF. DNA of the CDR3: TGCAGTGCTAAAAGGGATACGCAGTATTTT.

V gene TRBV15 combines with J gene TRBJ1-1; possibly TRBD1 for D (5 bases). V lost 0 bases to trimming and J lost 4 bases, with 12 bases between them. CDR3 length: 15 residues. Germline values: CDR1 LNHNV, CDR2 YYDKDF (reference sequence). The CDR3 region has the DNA TGTGCCACCAGCAGAGAGGCGTTTGGGGCCACTGAAGCTTTCTTT. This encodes CATSREAFGATEAFF.

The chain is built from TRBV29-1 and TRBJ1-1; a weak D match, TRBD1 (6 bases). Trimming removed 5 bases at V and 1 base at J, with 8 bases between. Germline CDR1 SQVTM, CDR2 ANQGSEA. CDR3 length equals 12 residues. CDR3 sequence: CSVRGQNTEAFF. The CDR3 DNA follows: TGCAGCGTTCGGGGGCAGAACACTGAAGCTTTCTTT.

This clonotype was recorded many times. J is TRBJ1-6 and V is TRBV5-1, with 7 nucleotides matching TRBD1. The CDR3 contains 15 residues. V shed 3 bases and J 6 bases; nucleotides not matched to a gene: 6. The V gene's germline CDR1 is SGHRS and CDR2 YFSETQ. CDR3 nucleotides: TGCGCCAGCAGCTCTGACAGGGCCGGTAATTCACCCCTCCACTTT. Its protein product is CASSSDRAGNSPLHF. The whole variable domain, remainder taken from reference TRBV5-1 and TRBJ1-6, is KAGVTQTPRYLIKTRGQQVTLSCSPISGHRSVSWYQQTPGQGLQFLFEYFSETQRNKGNFPGRFSGRQFSNSRSEMNVSTLELGDSALYLCASSSDRAGNSPLHFGNGTRLTVT.

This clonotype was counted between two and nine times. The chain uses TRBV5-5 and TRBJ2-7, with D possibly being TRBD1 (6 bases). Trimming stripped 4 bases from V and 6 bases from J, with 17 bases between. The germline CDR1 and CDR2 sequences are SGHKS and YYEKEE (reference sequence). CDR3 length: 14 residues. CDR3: CASSRSRQAAEQYF. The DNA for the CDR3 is TGTGCCAGCAGCCGCTCTCGACAGGCGGCCGAGCAGTACTTC.

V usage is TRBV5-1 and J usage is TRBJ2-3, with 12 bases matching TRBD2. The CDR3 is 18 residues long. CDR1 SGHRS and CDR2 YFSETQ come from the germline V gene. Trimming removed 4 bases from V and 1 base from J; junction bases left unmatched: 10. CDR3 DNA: TGCGCCAGCAGCCCCGTGGGACTAGCGGGTGTACGCACAGATACGCAGTATTTT. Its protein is CASSPVGLAGVRTDTQYF. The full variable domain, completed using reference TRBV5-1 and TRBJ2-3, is KAGVTQTPRYLIKTRGQQVTLSCSPISGHRSVSWYQQTPGQGLQFLFEYFSETQRNKGNFPGRFSGRQFSNSRSEMNVSTLELGDSALYLCASSPVGLAGVRTDTQYFGPGTRLTVL.

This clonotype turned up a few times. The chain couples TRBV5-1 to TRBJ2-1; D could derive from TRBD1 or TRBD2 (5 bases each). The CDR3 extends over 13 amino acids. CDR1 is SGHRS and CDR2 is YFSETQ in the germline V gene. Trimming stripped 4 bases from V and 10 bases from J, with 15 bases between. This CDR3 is CASSPGTLVEQFF. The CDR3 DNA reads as TGCGCCAGCAGCCCCGGGACCCTCGTCGAGCAGTTCTTC.

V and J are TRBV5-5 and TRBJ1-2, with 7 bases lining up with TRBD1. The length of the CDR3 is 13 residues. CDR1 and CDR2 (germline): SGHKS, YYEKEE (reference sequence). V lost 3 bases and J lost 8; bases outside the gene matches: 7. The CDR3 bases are TGTGCCAGCAGCTCTGACAGGGCGCCCGGCTACACCTTC. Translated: CASSSDRAPGYTF.

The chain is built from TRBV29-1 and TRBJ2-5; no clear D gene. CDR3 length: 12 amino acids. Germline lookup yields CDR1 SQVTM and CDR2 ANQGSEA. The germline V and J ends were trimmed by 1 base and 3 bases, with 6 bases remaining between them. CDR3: CSVEGAEETQYF. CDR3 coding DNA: TGCAGCGTTGAAGGGGCGGAAGAGACCCAGTACTTC. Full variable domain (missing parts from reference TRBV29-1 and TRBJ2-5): SAVISQKPSRDICQRGTSLTIQCQVDSQVTMMFWYRQQPGQSLTLIATANQGSEATYESGFVIDKFPISRPNLTFSTLTVSNMSPEDSSIYLCSVEGAEETQYFGPGTRLLVL.

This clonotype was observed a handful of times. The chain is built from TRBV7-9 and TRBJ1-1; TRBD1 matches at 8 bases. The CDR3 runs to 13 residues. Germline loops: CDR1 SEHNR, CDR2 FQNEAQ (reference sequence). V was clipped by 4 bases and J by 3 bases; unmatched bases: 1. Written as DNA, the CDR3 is TGTGCCAGCAGCTCGGACAGGGACACTGAAGCTTTCTTT. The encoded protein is CASSSDRDTEAFF.

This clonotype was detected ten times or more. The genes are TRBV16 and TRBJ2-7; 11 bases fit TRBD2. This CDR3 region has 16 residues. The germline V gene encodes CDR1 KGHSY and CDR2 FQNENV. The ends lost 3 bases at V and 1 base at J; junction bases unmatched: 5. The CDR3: CASSQGSGRESYEQYF. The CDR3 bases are TGTGCCAGCAGCCAGGGTAGCGGGAGGGAATCCTACGAGCAGTACTTC. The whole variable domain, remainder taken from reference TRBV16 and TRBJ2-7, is GEEVAQTPKHLVRGEGQKAKLYCAPIKGHSYVFWYQQVLKNEFKFLISFQNENVFDETGMPKERFSAKCLPNSPCSLEIQATKLEDSAVYFCASSQGSGRESYEQYFGPGTRLTVT.

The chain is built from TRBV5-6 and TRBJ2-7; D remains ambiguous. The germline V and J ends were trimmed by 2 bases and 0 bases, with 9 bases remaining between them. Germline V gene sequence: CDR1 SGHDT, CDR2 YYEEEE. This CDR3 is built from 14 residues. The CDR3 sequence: CASSFGAGSYEQYF. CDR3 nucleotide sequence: TGTGCCAGCAGCTTTGGAGCCGGCTCCTACGAGCAGTACTTC.

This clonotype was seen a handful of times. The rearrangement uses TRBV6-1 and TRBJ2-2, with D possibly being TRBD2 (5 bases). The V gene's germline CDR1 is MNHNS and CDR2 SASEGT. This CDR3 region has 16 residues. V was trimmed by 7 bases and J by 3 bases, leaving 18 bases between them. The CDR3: CASTKGLAGHTGELFF. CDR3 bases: TGTGCCAGCACCAAAGGGTTGGCGGGCCACACCGGGGAGCTGTTTTTT.